Following are 11 T cell receptor beta chains from one sample sequenced in a study of memory CD4+ T cells and cytomegalovirus serostatus. Single viable CD3+CD4+CD8-CD45RO+ cells were sorted as the memory CD4+ T cells. The repertoire was sequenced with immunoSEQ multiplex PCR; TCRdb's copy has only in-frame clones and lacks some. The data show approximately 88,000 clones, roughly 80% seen once. The specimen was memory CD4+ T cells from blood. The source of these receptors is an adult in good health and CMV-seropositive.

The rearrangement joins TRBV6-6 to TRBJ1-2; TRBD1 agrees at 7 bases. The germline gives CDR1 MNHNY, CDR2 SVGAGI (reference sequence). J was trimmed by 7 bases and V by 6 bases; bases with no gene match: 5. The CDR3 sequence is 12 residues long. The CDR3 loop is CASSRRDSGYTF. CDR3 DNA: TGTGCCAGCAGCCGCCGGGACAGTGGCTACACCTTC.

CDR3 nucleotide sequence: TGTGCCAGCAGCTTGGCCGGGGTAGCCAAAAACATTCAGTACTTC. Its protein is CASSLAGVAKNIQYF. The gene calls are TRBV5-4 and TRBJ2-4, with D perhaps TRBD2 (5 bases). The CDR3 is 15 residues long. V was cut by 0 bases and J by 0 bases, with 7 bases left in between. CDR1 and CDR2 (germline): SGHNT, YYREEE (reference sequence).

The gene calls are TRBV6-1 and TRBJ2-3, with D uncertain. CDR3 size: 14 residues. The germline gives CDR1 MNHNS, CDR2 SASEGT. The ends were cut back, 7 bases at V and 3 bases at J, with 14 bases in the middle. The CDR3 region has the DNA TGTGCCAGCACCTACTTCGACTCGACAGATACGCAGTATTTT. Translated, it gives CASTYFDSTDTQYF.

J is TRBJ2-4 and V is TRBV27; 9 bases agree with TRBD1. This CDR3 contains 13 residues. After removal of 3 bases from V and 6 bases from J, the junction contained 0 bases not matched to a gene. Germline-derived CDR1 and CDR2 are MNHEY and SMNVEV (reference sequence). CDR3 DNA sequence: TGTGCCAGCAGTTTGACAGGGGGAAACATTCAGTACTTC. Amino acid sequence: CASSLTGGNIQYF.

This clone was seen more than once but under ten times. V and J are TRBV7-8 and TRBJ2-3; D is ambiguous. V gave up 4 bases and J gave up 5 bases, with 10 bases separating them. The germline gives CDR1 SGHVS, CDR2 FQNEAQ. The CDR3 loop spans 13 amino acids. The CDR3 loop reads CASSYRPQDTQYF. CDR3 nucleotide sequence: TGTGCCAGCAGCTACCGTCCCCAAGATACGCAGTATTTT. Drawing the rest from reference TRBV7-8 and TRBJ2-3, the complete variable domain is GAGVSQSPRYKVAKRGQDVALRCDPISGHVSLFWYQQALGQGPEFLTYFQNEAQLDKSGLPSDRFFAERPEGSVSTLKIQRTQQEDSAVYLCASSYRPQDTQYFGPGTRLTVL.

This chain connects TRBV9 to TRBJ1-4; TRBD1 matches at 7 bases. Germline V gene data show CDR1 as SGDLS and CDR2 as YYNGEE. The CDR3 has 17 amino acids. J lost 6 bases, V lost 0 bases, and 11 bases had no gene match. In nucleotides, the CDR3 is TGTGCCAGCAGCGTAGGAGGTAGTGGGGGACAGTATGAAAAACTGTTTTTT. This sequence encodes CASSVGGSGGQYEKLFF. Full variable domain (rest looked up from reference TRBV9 and TRBJ1-4): DSGVTQTPKHLITATGQRVTLRCSPRSGDLSVYWYQQSLDQGLQFLIQYYNGEERAKGNILERFSAQQFPDLHSELNLSSLELGDSALYFCASSVGGSGGQYEKLFFGSGTQLSVL.

J is TRBJ1-1 and V is TRBV7-3; unclear D gene. CDR3 length: 13 amino acids. Germline V gene data show CDR1 as SGHTA and CDR2 as FQGTGA. The germline V and J ends were trimmed by 6 bases and 2 bases, with 10 bases remaining between them. The CDR3 sequence: CASSYGPNTEAFF. The CDR3 DNA reads as TGTGCCAGCAGTTACGGGCCAAACACTGAAGCTTTCTTT.

The gene calls are TRBV21-1 and TRBJ1-1; the table's D call of TRBD1 was not tested on the DNA. TRBV21-1 is deemed a pseudogene. The CDR3 totals 15 residues. The CDR3 is CASSKPGIEDTEAFF. CDR3 nucleotides: TGTGCCAGCAGCAAACCAGGGATTGAAGACACTGAAGCTTTCTTT.

The CDR3 coding sequence is TGTGCCAGCACCTCCCTCGGAGACACTGAAGCTTTCTTT. This sequence encodes CASTSLGDTEAFF. The rearrangement links TRBV2 to TRBJ1-1, with unresolved D. The CDR3 covers 13 residues. The V end was cut by 7 bases, the J end by 3 bases, with 12 bases between. Germline-derived CDR1 and CDR2 are SNHLY and FYNNEI.

The CDR3 protein is CASSQDLGRGKLFF. In DNA form, the CDR3 reads TGCGCCAGCAGCCAAGATTTGGGTCGGGGAAAACTGTTTTTT. The rearrangement joins TRBV4-3 to TRBJ1-4; D unclear. V dropped 0 bases and J dropped 10 bases, with 12 bases sitting between them. The germline V gene has CDR1 LGHNA and CDR2 YSLEER. There are 14 residues in the CDR3.

This clone has only one observation. The genes are TRBV19 and TRBJ1-5; 9 nucleotides agree with TRBD1. V was pared by 6 bases and J by 7 bases, with 10 bases of the junction left unmatched. Germline V lookup: CDR1 LNHDA, CDR2 SQIVND (reference sequence). CDR3 length equals 15 residues. The CDR3 DNA sequence: TGTGCCAGTAGGACAAGGACAGGGGTCCGGCAGCCCCAGCATTTT. Translation: CASRTRTGVRQPQHF.